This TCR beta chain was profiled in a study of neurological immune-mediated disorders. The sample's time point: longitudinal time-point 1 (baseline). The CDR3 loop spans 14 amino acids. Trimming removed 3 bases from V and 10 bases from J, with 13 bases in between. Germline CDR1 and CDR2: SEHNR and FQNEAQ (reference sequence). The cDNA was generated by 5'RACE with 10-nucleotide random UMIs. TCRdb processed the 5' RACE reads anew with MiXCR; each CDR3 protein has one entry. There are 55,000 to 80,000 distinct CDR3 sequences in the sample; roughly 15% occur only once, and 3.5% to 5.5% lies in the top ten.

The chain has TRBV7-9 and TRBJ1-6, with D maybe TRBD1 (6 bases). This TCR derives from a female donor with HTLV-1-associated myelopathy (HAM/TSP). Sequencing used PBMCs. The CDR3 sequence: CASSFAGVDSPLHF. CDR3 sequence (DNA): TGTGCCAGCAGCTTCGCAGGGGTTGACTCACCCCTCCACTTT.